Presented here are 15 T cell receptor beta chains from one specimen sequenced in a study of cytomegalovirus exposure and HLA in healthy donors. In the PCR, 60 Vbeta and 13 Jbeta primers were used. Sequenced by immunoSEQ multiplex PCR; TCRdb stores in-frame clones only, minus some. The top ten clones hold 1% to 1.5% of a sample with approximately 130,000 clones, 70% to 80% of them seen once. The sequenced material came from PBMCs. The receptors derive from a man aged 50 to 59 in good health and CMV-seronegative.

The sample holds one count of this clone. This sequence joins TRBV5-4 and TRBJ1-3; weak D call: TRBD1 (5 bases). Trimming took off 4 bases at V and 1 base at J, with 15 bases between the two ends. This CDR3 spans 16 amino acids. Germline V gene data show CDR1 as SGHNT and CDR2 as YYREEE (reference sequence). The CDR3 nucleotides read TGTGCCAGCAGCAACCAACAGGACGGGTCTGGAAACACCATATATTTT. It translates to CASSNQQDGSGNTIYF. Full variable domain (rest looked up from reference TRBV5-4 and TRBJ1-3): ETGVTQSPTHLIKTRGQQVTLRCSSQSGHNTVSWYQQALGQGPQFIFQYYREEENGRGNFPPRFSGLQFPNYSSELNVNALELDDSALYLCASSNQQDGSGNTIYFGEGSWLTVV.

The CDR3 loop reads CASSDAASGNTGELFF. The CDR3 DNA is TGTGCCAGCAGTGACGCGGCTAGCGGAAACACCGGGGAGCTGTTTTTT. J is TRBJ2-2 and V is TRBV6-4; TRBD2 matches 7 bases. CDR3 size: 16 residues. In germline, CDR1 is MRHNA, CDR2 SNTAGT. V trimming: 2 bases; J trimming: 2 bases; junction bases outside the gene matches: 5.

CDR3 in amino acids: CASSRTSGSTDTQYF. The CDR3, as DNA: TGTGCCAGCAGCCGGACTAGCGGGAGCACAGATACGCAGTATTTT. The chain has TRBV7-2 and TRBJ2-3, with TRBD2 matching 11 bases. The V and J ends lost 5 bases and 0 bases, in that order; junction bases with no gene match: 1. The CDR3 runs 15 residues. Germline lookup yields CDR1 SGHTA and CDR2 FQGNSA.

This clone was seen a single time. The chain employs TRBV11-2 and TRBJ2-7; TRBD1 agrees at 9 bases. The J segment lost 2 bases and the V segment lost 5 bases, leaving 4 bases of the junction unmatched. The CDR3 runs 14 residues. Germline V gene data show CDR1 as SGHAT and CDR2 as FQNNGV. CDR3 in amino acids: CASSRGQGTYEQYF. In nucleotides, the CDR3 is TGTGCCAGCAGCCGAGGACAGGGGACCTACGAGCAGTACTTC.

The chain employs TRBV10-1 and TRBJ2-7, with a weak D call TRBD2 (6 bases). The length of the CDR3 is 16 residues. CDR1 WNHNN and CDR2 SYGVQD come from the germline V gene (reference sequence). Trimming took 3 bases from V and 7 from J, leaving 22 bases between them. CDR3 sequence reads: CASSDLRGRSSGEQYF. In DNA, the CDR3 is TGCGCCAGCAGTGACCTAAGGGGCCGGTCAAGCGGGGAGCAGTACTTC.

The chain employs TRBV7-2 and TRBJ2-1; no firm D call. Germline CDR1 is SGHTA and CDR2 is FQGNSA. V was shortened by 2 bases and J by 4 bases, with 6 bases between the two germline ends. The CDR3 length is 13 residues. CDR3 nucleotides: TGTGCCAGCAGCTTATCAGGTTACAATGAGCAGTTCTTC. Its protein product is CASSLSGYNEQFF.

The rearrangement uses TRBV27 and TRBJ2-2, with 15 bases identical to TRBD2. This CDR3 contains 19 residues. CDR1 and CDR2 (germline): MNHEY, SMNVEV (reference sequence). V shed 5 bases and J 7 bases; nucleotides not matched to a gene: 14. CDR3 DNA: TGTGCCAGCAGTCACCCCCCCCGGACTAGCGGGAGGGCTGGCGGGGAGCTGTTTTTT. It is translated as CASSHPPRTSGRAGGELFF.

This chain links TRBV21-1 with TRBJ2-5; the listed D gene, TRBD1, was not tested against the DNA. TRBV21-1 is shown as a pseudogene. The CDR3 runs 15 residues. CDR3 amino acids: CASSTFQGDKETQYF. The CDR3 DNA is TGTGCCAGCAGCACGTTTCAGGGCGACAAAGAGACCCAGTACTTC.

The V gene is TRBV7-9, the J gene TRBJ2-2, with D maybe TRBD1 (6 bases). Germline-derived CDR1 and CDR2 are SEHNR and FQNEAQ (reference sequence). The V end was cut by 5 bases, the J end by 0 bases, with 10 bases between. This CDR3 contains 15 residues. DNA of the CDR3: TGTGCCAGCAGCCTGACAGGCGCGAACACCGGGGAGCTGTTTTTT. Translating gives CASSLTGANTGELFF.

This clone was picked up one time. At the DNA level, this CDR3 is encoded by other sequences in the same sample as well. The gene calls are TRBV29-1 and TRBJ2-3, with D tentatively TRBD1 (5 bases). V lost 5 bases to trimming and J lost 4 bases, with 16 bases between them. Germline CDR1 reads SQVTM; CDR2 reads ANQGSEA. This CDR3 region has 14 residues. In DNA, the CDR3 is TGCAGCGTTCGGTCCGACAGCACTGCAGATACGCAGTATTTT. It yields the protein CSVRSDSTADTQYF.

The table lists this clone with a count of one. V gene TRBV18 combines with J gene TRBJ2-3, with 12 bases identical to TRBD2. CDR3 length: 16 residues. Germline V CDR1 and CDR2: KGHSH, LQKENI. V shed 0 bases, J shed 6 bases, and the junction held 4 bases outside the gene matches. The CDR3 nucleotides are TGTGCCAGCTCACCACCACTAGCGGGAGGTATGGATACGCAGTATTTT. It specifies CASSPPLAGGMDTQYF.

The chain carries TRBV6-1 and TRBJ1-5; 10 nucleotides match TRBD1. The V segment lost 7 bases and the J segment 7 bases; nucleotides outside the gene matches: 4. Germline V gene sequence: CDR1 MNHNS, CDR2 SASEGT. This CDR3 region has 13 residues. CDR3 protein: CASTGDRGQPQHF. In DNA, the CDR3 is TGTGCCAGCACTGGGGACAGGGGACAGCCCCAGCATTTT.

The V and J genes are TRBV19 and TRBJ1-5; 9 bases agree with TRBD1. Germline-derived CDR1 and CDR2 are LNHDA and SQIVND (reference sequence). The J segment lost 4 bases and the V segment lost 0 bases, leaving 1 base of the junction unmatched. The CDR3 has 15 amino acids. The CDR3 sequence: CASSIDGQGNQPQHF. For the CDR3, the DNA is TGTGCCAGTAGTATAGACGGACAGGGGAATCAGCCCCAGCATTTT.

The chain has TRBV4-1 and TRBJ2-2; 10 bases are a match to TRBD1. Trimming removed 4 bases from V and 5 bases from J; junction bases left unmatched: 4. Germline-derived CDR1 and CDR2 are MGHRA and YSYEKL. This CDR3 is 15 amino acids long. CDR3 region: CASSLGTGETGELFF. CDR3 coding DNA: TGCGCCAGCAGCCTCGGGACAGGGGAAACCGGGGAGCTGTTTTTT.

The V call is TRBV7-2, the J call TRBJ1-1, with a weak D call TRBD1 (6 bases). Germline values: CDR1 SGHTA, CDR2 FQGNSA. V lost 5 bases to trimming and J lost 1 base, with 17 bases between them. The CDR3 loop spans 16 amino acids. The chain's CDR3 is CASSPGGPSRNTEAFF. The CDR3, as DNA: TGTGCCAGCAGCCCCGGGGGGCCCTCTCGGAACACTGAAGCTTTCTTT.